Given below is one T cell receptor (beta chain) in context. The target antigen is unknown. This sample is part of a study of vaccination effects on CD4 cells after COVID-19. The CDR3 is made up of 16 amino acids. In germline, CDR1 is LNHDA, CDR2 SQIVND (reference sequence). The germline V and J ends were trimmed by 4 bases and 2 bases, with 15 bases remaining between them. Profiled with immunoSEQ multiplex PCR; TCRdb holds only in-frame clones, not every one. The table has under 35,000 clones, 65% to 80% seen once. Expansion of antigen-specific CD4+ T cells with viral peptide pools was carried out by the ViraFEST assay before sequencing. Culture proceeded for approximately 9 days, and CD4+ T cells were then isolated. Participants received two doses of either the BNT162b2 or mRNA-1273 vaccine. Negative nucleocapsid antibody tests before and after vaccination confirmed no previous SARS-CoV-2 infection. Every well housed around 2.1 million PBMC, which grew in culture alongside around 10 IU/ml IL-2 and approximately 10 ug/ml peptides.

The source is a human donor who received a COVID-19 vaccine. The V call is TRBV19, the J call TRBJ2-1; the D gene is possibly TRBD2 (5 bases). Source: CD4+ T cells from PBMCs cultured with HCoV-NL63 spike peptides, taken after COVID-19 vaccination. The CDR3, as DNA: TGTGCCAGTAGTAAAACCGGGGTAGTCCCCTACAATGAGCAGTTCTTC. Translation: CASSKTGVVPYNEQFF.